This TCR beta chain was sequenced during a study of shared clonotypes between healthy human individuals. Replicate PCRs run on unsorted PBMC used roughly 320 ng DNA, which was approximately 29,000 T cell genomes. The assay was immunoSEQ multiplex PCR, and TCRdb's table has in-frame clones only and misses some. Among about 560,000 clones listed, around 81% were seen once. In unsorted samples, genomic DNA was obtained using approximately 100 million PBMCs. The length of the CDR3 is 15 residues. Germline lookup yields CDR1 KGHSH and CDR2 LQKENI. V dropped 3 bases and J dropped 7 bases, with 16 bases sitting between them.

The rearrangement joins TRBV18 to TRBJ1-5, with D maybe TRBD1 (6 bases). The sequenced sample was PBMCs. This sequence was found in a woman aged 35 to 49 in good health. Some clones in this sample may be carry-over from other donors' samples. CDR3 nucleotide sequence: TGTGCCAGCTCACCGAACCGGGGGGCGGAACAGCCCCAGCATTTT. Amino acids: CASSPNRGAEQPQHF. The whole variable domain, filled in from reference TRBV18 and TRBJ1-5, reads NAGVMQNPRHLVRRRGQEARLRCSPMKGHSHVYWYRQLPEEGLKFMVYLQKENIIDESGMPKERFSAEFPKEGPSILRIQQVVRGDSAAYFCASSPNRGAEQPQHFGDGTRLSIL.